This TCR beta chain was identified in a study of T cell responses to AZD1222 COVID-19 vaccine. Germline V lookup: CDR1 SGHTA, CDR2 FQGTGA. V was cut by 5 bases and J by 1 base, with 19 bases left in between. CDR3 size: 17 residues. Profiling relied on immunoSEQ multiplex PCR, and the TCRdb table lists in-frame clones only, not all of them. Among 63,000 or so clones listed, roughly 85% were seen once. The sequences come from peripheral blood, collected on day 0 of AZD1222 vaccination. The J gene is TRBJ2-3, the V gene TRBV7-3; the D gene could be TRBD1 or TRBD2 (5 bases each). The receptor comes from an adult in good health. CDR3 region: CASSASPDGTGTDTQYF. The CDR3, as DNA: TGTGCCAGCAGCGCAAGCCCGGACGGGACCGGCACAGATACGCAGTATTTT.